One sample yielded the 19 T cell receptor beta chains listed below, sequenced in a study of Graves' ophthalmopathy and Graves' hyperthyroidism. Amplified TCR beta CDR3 regions were obtained using RNA transcripts as template. Second-round multiplex PCR followed a first-round RT-PCR using HTBI primers. TCRdb redid the calling of the multiplex PCR reads with MiXCR, one entry per CDR3 protein. The table lists 500,000 to 800,000 distinct CDR3 sequences, just over 40% of them singletons. Sequencing was done on a sample of peripheral blood. The receptors here all came from an adult man with Graves' ophthalmopathy.

This clonotype showed up many times. The J gene is TRBJ1-5, the V gene TRBV6-5, with D tentatively TRBD1 (6 bases). Per the germline V gene, CDR1 is MNHEY and CDR2 is SVGAGI. Trimming shortened V by 5 bases and J by 3 bases, and 14 bases separated the two germline ends. This CDR3 has 15 residues. The CDR3 DNA is TGTGCCAGCAGTGAATTGGGGGGGCTCAATCAGCCCCAGCATTTT. Amino acid sequence: CASSELGGLNQPQHF.

The rearrangement joins TRBV6-5 to TRBJ2-2, with 7 bases aligning to TRBD1. V trimming: 2 bases; J trimming: 4 bases; junction bases outside the gene matches: 7. The CDR3 contains 16 residues. CDR1 and CDR2 (germline): MNHEY, SVGAGI. The CDR3, as DNA: TGTGCCAGCAGTTACCAAAAGACAGGGAGCACCGGGGAGCTGTTTTTT. Translating it yields CASSYQKTGSTGELFF.

This clonotype was observed a handful of times. This chain joins TRBV24-1 and TRBJ2-7; D possibly corresponds to TRBD1 (5 bases). Germline loops: CDR1 KGHDR, CDR2 SFDVKD. Trimming removed 11 bases from V and 4 bases from J, with 17 bases in between. The CDR3 sequence is 13 residues long. The CDR3 spells CASGDSLTYEQYF. DNA for the CDR3: TGTGCCAGCGGAGACAGTCTCACGTACGAGCAGTACTTC.

In regard to this clonotype: A clone one base away is much larger, so this may be a read error. The J gene is TRBJ1-2, the V gene TRBV7-9, with D perhaps matching TRBD1 (6 bases). From germline, CDR1 is SEHNR and CDR2 FQNEAQ (reference sequence). The CDR3 totals 15 residues. This chain's CDR3 is CTSSIGAGVNYGYTF. The CDR3 region has the DNA TGTACCAGTAGTATTGGGGCAGGGGTTAACTATGGCTACACCTTC.

With respect to this clonotype: Possible read error: a much larger clone is one base away. J is TRBJ2-7 and V is TRBV5-1; TRBD2 matches at 13 bases. CDR3 length: 16 residues. V gave up 4 bases and J gave up 5 bases; unmatched junction bases: 9. Germline V lookup: CDR1 SGHRS, CDR2 YFSETQ. The CDR3 sequence is CASSSKGLAGLNEQYF. In DNA, the CDR3 is TGCGCCAGCAGCAGTAAGGGACTAGCGGGACTCAACGAGCAGTACTTC.

This chain connects TRBV2 to TRBJ2-7; 9 bases line up with TRBD1. This CDR3 spans 13 amino acids. V lost 7 bases to trimming and J lost 7 bases; unmatched junction nucleotides: 8. CDR1 and CDR2 (germline): SNHLY, FYNNEI. CDR3 region: CASKGQGYNEQYF. The CDR3 nucleotides read TGTGCCAGCAAGGGACAGGGCTACAATGAGCAGTACTTC.

The chain couples TRBV12-3 or TRBV12-4 to TRBJ2-5; 12 bases agree with TRBD2. This CDR3 comprises 16 residues. The junction had 4 bases not matched to a gene; V was cut back by 5 bases and J by 0 bases. The CDR3 region is CASSPRLAGDQETQYF. The CDR3 DNA reads TGTGCCAGCAGTCCAAGACTAGCGGGGGACCAAGAGACCCAGTACTTC.

The table lists this clonotype with many counts. J is TRBJ1-3 and V is TRBV29-1; TRBD1 might be the D (5 bases). The CDR3 totals 16 residues. The germline V gene encodes CDR1 SQVTM and CDR2 ANQGSEA. V dropped 0 bases and J dropped 0 bases, with 12 bases sitting between them. The CDR3 protein is CSVEDTGRYSGNTIYF. CDR3 in DNA: TGCAGCGTTGAAGATACGGGACGGTACTCTGGAAACACCATATATTTT.

This clonotype was seen only a few times. The rearrangement links TRBV7-8 to TRBJ2-7; 11 nucleotides match TRBD2. The V segment lost 1 base and the J segment 6 bases; nucleotides outside the gene matches: 11. The CDR3 sequence is 17 residues long. From germline, CDR1 is SGHVS and CDR2 FQNEAQ. CDR3 sequence reads: CASSLVGERLAGGEQYF. In nucleotides, the CDR3 is TGTGCCAGCAGCTTAGTGGGTGAGAGGCTAGCGGGGGGCGAGCAGTACTTC.

This clonotype was observed at least ten times. V gene TRBV9 combines with J gene TRBJ1-5; D is ambiguous. The CDR3 sequence is 15 residues long. Trimming took 3 bases from V and 1 from J, leaving 11 bases between them. Germline CDR1 SGDLS, CDR2 YYNGEE. The DNA of the CDR3 is TGTGCCAGCAGCGGGGGTGGACCGAGCAATCAGCCCCAGCATTTT. This gives the protein CASSGGGPSNQPQHF.

The rearrangement uses TRBV4-1 and TRBJ2-7; TRBD2 agrees at 12 bases. The CDR3 totals 16 residues. Germline trimming cut 0 bases from V and 5 bases from J; bases unmatched to any gene: 5. Germline values: CDR1 MGHRA, CDR2 YSYEKL. CDR3 protein: CASSQELLAGGNEQYF. The CDR3 DNA is TGCGCCAGCAGCCAAGAATTACTAGCGGGAGGCAACGAGCAGTACTTC.

The table lists this clonotype with many counts. V and J are TRBV24-1 and TRBJ2-2; TRBD2 is a possible D gene (6 bases). V was pared by 2 bases and J by 7 bases, with 10 bases between. The germline V gene has CDR1 KGHDR and CDR2 SFDVKD. The CDR3 runs to 14 residues. DNA for the CDR3: TGTGCCACCAGTGATTCCGCGGGAAGCGGGGAGCTGTTTTTT. Its translation: CATSDSAGSGELFF.

This clonotype occurred a few times. The rearrangement joins TRBV2 to TRBJ1-6, with 8 bases identical to TRBD1. CDR3 length equals 18 residues. The ends lost 6 bases at V and 5 bases at J; junction bases unmatched: 15. Germline V lookup: CDR1 SNHLY, CDR2 FYNNEI. This CDR3 is CASSPWDRQSLHNSPLHF. The CDR3, as DNA: TGTGCCAGCAGCCCCTGGGACAGGCAGTCCCTCCATAATTCACCCCTCCACTTT.

In its sample, this clonotype was seen many times. The V call is TRBV12-3 or TRBV12-4, the J call TRBJ1-6; D remains ambiguous. The germline V and J ends were trimmed by 7 bases and 5 bases, with 12 bases remaining between them. This CDR3 contains 14 residues. This CDR3 reads CASKPGLDNSPLHF. CDR3 nucleotides: TGTGCCAGCAAACCGGGGTTGGATAATTCACCCCTCCACTTT.

The rearrangement joins TRBV10-3 to TRBJ1-4; D remains unclear. This CDR3 spans 14 amino acids. Per the germline V gene, CDR1 is ENHRY and CDR2 is SYGVKD. V lost 0 bases and J lost 6, with 8 bases in between. CDR3: CAISESSEHEKLFF. In nucleotides, the CDR3 is TGTGCCATCAGTGAGTCGTCGGAACATGAAAAACTGTTTTTT.

In regard to this clonotype: This may be a read error, as it is one base from a much larger clone. The conserved phenylalanine or tryptophan normally closing the CDR3 is absent here, so this likely arose from a read error. The rearrangement joins TRBV7-3 to TRBJ1-1, with TRBD1 as a possible D gene (5 bases). Germline CDR1 SGHTA, CDR2 FQGTGA. The CDR3 consists of 14 residues. V lost 8 bases, J lost 6 bases, and 19 bases lay in between. CDR3 region: CASRAQGSGAEAFL. The DNA of the CDR3 is TGTGCCAGCCGAGCCCAGGGCTCGGGTGCTGAAGCTTTCCTT.

This clonotype was seen only a few times. This CDR3 reads CASSNRQGLQPQHF. The DNA of the CDR3 is TGTGCCAGCAGTAACCGACAGGGACTTCAGCCCCAGCATTTT. This chain connects TRBV12-3 or TRBV12-4 to TRBJ1-5; 7 positions match TRBD1. CDR3 length: 14 amino acids. Trimming at V came to 5 bases and at J to 6 bases, leaving 7 bases not matched to a gene.

Worth noting for this clonotype: A much larger clone sits a single nucleotide away, making a read error possible. DNA of the CDR3: TGTGCCGGTAGGGACCGCCGGACAGCTACTTATGGCTACACCTTC. Residues: CAGRDRRTATYGYTF. The J gene is TRBJ1-2, the V gene TRBV19, with a weak D call TRBD1 (6 bases). Germline CDR1 LNHDA, CDR2 SQIVND (reference sequence). This CDR3 spans 15 amino acids.

This clonotype was recorded many times. CDR3 sequence reads: CASSLGTDRGPRDYGYTF. The DNA for the CDR3 is TGTGCCAGCAGCTTGGGGACGGACAGGGGGCCTCGAGACTATGGCTACACCTTC. V gene TRBV5-5 combines with J gene TRBJ1-2; 11 nucleotides align to TRBD1. The CDR3 runs 18 residues. Germline-derived CDR1 and CDR2 are SGHKS and YYEKEE (reference sequence). V shed 0 bases and J 3 bases; nucleotides not matched to a gene: 10.